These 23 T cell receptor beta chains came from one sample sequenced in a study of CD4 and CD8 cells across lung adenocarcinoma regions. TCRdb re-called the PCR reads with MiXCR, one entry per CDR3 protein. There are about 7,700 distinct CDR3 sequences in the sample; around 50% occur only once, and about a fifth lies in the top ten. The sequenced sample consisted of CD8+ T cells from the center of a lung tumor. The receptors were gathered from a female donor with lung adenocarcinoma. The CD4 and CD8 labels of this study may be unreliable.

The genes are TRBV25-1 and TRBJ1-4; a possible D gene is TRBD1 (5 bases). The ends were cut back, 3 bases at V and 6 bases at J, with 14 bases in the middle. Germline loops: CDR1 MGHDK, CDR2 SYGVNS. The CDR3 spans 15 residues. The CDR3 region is CASSDPGGYDEKLFF. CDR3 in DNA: TGTGCCAGCAGTGACCCGGGGGGTTATGATGAAAAACTGTTTTTT.

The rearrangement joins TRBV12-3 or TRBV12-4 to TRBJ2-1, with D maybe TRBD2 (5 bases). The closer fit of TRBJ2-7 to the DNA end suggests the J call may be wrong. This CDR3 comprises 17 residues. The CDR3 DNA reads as TGTGCCAGCAGTCCAGATCAAGCGGCGGGCTCCTCCGATGCGCAGTACTTC. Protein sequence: CASSPDQAAGSSDAQYF.

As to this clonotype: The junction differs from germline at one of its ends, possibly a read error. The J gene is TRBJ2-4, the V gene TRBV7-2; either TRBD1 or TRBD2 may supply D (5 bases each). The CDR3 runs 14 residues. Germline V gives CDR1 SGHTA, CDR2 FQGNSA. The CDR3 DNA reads TGCCGCGGCACGGGGCTGGGAGCCAAAGACACTCAGTATTTC. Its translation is CRGTGLGAKDTQYF. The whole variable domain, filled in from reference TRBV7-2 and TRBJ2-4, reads GAGVSQSPSNKVTEKGKDVELRCDPISGHTALYWYRQSLGQGLEFLIYFQGNSAPDKSGLPSDRFSAERTGGSVSTLTIQRTQQEDSAVYLCRGTGLGAKDTQYFGAGTRLSVL.

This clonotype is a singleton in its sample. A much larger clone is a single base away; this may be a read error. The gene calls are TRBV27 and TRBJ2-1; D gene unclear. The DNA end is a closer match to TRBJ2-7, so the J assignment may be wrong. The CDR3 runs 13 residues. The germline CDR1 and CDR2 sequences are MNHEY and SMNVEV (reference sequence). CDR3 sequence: CASSLHATNEQYF. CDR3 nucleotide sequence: TGTGCCAGCAGTTTACATGCAACTAATGAGCAGTACTTC.

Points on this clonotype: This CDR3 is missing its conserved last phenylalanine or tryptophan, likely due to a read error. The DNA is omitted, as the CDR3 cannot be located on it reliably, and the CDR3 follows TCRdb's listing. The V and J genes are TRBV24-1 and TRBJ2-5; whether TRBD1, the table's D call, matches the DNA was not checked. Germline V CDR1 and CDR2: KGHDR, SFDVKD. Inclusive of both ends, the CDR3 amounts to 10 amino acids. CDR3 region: CFFETEFCSC.

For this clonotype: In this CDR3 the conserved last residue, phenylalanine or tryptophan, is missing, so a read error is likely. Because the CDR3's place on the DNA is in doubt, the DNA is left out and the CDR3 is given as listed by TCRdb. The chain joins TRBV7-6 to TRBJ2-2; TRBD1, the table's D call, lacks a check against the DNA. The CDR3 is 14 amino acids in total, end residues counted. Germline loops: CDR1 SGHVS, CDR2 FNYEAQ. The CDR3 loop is CASSLGVNTGVRGL.

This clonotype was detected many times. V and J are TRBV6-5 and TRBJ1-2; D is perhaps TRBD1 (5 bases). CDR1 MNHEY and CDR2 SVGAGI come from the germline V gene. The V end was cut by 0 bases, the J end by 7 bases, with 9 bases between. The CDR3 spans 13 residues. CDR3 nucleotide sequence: TGTGCCAGCAGTTACTCGACCAGGGCTGGCTACACCTTC. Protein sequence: CASSYSTRAGYTF.

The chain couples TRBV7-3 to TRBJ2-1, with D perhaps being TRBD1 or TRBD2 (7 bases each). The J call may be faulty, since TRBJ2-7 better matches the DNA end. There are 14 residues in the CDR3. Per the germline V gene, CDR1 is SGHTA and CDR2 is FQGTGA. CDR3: CAGSLAGGANEQYF. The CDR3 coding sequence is TGTGCGGGCAGCCTGGCAGGGGGGGCAAATGAGCAGTACTTC.

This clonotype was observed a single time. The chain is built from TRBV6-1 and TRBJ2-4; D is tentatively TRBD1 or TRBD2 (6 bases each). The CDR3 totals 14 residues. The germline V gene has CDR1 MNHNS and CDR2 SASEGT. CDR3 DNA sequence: TGTGCGAGGCTCGGGGGCCTAGACCAAAAGATCCAGTACTTC. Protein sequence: CARLGGLDQKIQYF.

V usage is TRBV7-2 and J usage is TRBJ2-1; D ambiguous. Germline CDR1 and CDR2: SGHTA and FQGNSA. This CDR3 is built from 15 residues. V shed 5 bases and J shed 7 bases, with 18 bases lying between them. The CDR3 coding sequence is TGTGCCAGCAGCCTTGACGGAACCCGACGGAATGAGCAGTTCTTC. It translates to CASSLDGTRRNEQFF.

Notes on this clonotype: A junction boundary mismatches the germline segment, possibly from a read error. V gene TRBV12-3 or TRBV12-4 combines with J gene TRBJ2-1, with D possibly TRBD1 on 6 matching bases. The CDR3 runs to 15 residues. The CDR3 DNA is TGTGCCAGGAGCTTCAGGGCTGGGGGCGCAAATGAGCAGTTTTTC. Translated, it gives CARSFRAGGANEQFF.

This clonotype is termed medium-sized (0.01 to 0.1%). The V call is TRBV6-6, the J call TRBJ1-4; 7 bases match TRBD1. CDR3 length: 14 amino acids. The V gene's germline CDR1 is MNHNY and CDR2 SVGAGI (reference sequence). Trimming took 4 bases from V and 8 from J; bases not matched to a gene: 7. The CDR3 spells CASSSGTVAEKLFF. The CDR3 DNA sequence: TGTGCCAGCAGTTCGGGGACAGTAGCGGAAAAACTGTTTTTT.

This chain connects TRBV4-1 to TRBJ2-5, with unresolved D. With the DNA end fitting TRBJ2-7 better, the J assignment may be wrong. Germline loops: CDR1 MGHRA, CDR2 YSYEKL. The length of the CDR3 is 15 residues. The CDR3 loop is CASSQGRQWPGEQYF. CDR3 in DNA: TGCGCCAGCAGCCAAGGGCGCCAGTGGCCCGGCGAGCAGTACTTC.

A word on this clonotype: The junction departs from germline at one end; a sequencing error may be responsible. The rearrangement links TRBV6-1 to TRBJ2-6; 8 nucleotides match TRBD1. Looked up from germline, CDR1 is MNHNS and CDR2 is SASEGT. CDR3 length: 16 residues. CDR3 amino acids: CASALTGGSGANDLNF. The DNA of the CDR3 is TGTGCCAGCGCCCTTACAGGGGGTTCTGGGGCCAACGACCTGAACTTC.

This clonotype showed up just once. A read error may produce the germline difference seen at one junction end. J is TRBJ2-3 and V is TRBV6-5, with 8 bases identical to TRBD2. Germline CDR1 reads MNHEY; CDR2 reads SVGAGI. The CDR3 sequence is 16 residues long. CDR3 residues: CASRYSGGRGKNTQYF. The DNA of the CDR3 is TGTGCCAGCCGTTACTCGGGGGGGCGAGGCAAAAACACGCAGTATTTT.

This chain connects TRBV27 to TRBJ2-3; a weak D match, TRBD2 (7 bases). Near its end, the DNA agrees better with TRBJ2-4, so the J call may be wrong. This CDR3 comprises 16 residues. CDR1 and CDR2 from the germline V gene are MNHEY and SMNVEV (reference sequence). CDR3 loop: CASSGGGAGATDIQYF. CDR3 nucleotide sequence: TGTGCCAGCAGCGGAGGGGGGGCCGGTGCCACGGATATTCAGTACTTC.

This CDR3 reads CASSPPNSGGALISWFF. The CDR3 region has the DNA TGTGCCAGCAGTCCCCCGAATAGCGGGGGTGCCCTTATCTCCTGGTTCTTC. The chain joins TRBV12-3 or TRBV12-4 to TRBJ2-1, with TRBD2 matching over 9 bases. V was pared by 5 bases and J by 15 bases, with 23 bases of the junction left unmatched. This CDR3 comprises 17 residues.

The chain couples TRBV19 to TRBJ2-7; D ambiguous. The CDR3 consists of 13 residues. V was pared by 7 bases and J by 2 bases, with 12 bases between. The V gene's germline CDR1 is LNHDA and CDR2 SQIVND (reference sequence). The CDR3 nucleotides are TGTGCCAGTATCGGGTCGGGCGCCTACGAGCAGTACTTC. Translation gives CASIGSGAYEQYF.

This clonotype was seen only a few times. The CDR3 protein is CASSLEGRGNSPLHF. The CDR3 bases are TGCGCCAGCAGCTTGGAGGGGAGGGGTAATTCACCCCTCCACTTT. V and J are TRBV5-1 and TRBJ1-6, with D maybe TRBD1 (5 bases). This CDR3 has 15 residues. With 0 bases removed from V and 6 bases from J, the gap between germline ends came to 10 bases. The germline CDR1 and CDR2 sequences are SGHRS and YFSETQ.

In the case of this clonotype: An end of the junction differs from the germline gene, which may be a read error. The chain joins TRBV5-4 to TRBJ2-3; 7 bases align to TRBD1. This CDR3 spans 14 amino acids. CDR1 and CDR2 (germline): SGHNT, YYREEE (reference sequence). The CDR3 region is CAGRRQGDVDTQYF. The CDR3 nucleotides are TGTGCCGGCAGGCGGCAGGGGGATGTGGACACGCAGTACTTT.

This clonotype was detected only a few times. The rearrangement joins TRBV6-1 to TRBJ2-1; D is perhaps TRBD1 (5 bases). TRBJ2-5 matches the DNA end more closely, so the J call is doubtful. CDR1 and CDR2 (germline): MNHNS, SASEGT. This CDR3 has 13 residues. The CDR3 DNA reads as TGTGCCAGCAGCCCGGACATCCAAGAGACCCAGTACTTC. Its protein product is CASSPDIQETQYF.

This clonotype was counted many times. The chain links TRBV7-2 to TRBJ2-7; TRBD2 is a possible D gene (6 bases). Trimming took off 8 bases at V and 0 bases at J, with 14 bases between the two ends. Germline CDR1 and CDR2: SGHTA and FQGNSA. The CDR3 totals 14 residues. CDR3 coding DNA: TGTGCCAGCTCGAGGGACTTCAGCTCCTACGAGCAGTACTTC. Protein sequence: CASSRDFSSYEQYF. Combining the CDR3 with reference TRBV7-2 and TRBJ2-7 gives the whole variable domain GAGVSQSPSNKVTEKGKDVELRCDPISGHTALYWYRQSLGQGLEFLIYFQGNSAPDKSGLPSDRFSAERTGGSVSTLTIQRTQQEDSAVYLCASSRDFSSYEQYFGPGTRLTVT.

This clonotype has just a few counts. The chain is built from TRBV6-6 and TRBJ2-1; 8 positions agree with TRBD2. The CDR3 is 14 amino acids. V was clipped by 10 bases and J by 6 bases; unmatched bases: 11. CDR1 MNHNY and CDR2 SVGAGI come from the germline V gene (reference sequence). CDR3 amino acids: CATLPGLVRNEQFF. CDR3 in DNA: TGTGCCACCCTACCGGGACTAGTGCGCAATGAGCAGTTCTTC.